The 27 T cell receptor beta chains given below trace back to one sample, sequenced in a study of Tregs in tolerant kidney transplant recipients. Sequencing used immunoSEQ multiplex PCR; TCRdb keeps in-frame clones, though not all of them. In the table there are approximately 67,000 clones, around nine tenths of which are singletons. Sequences were derived from CD8+ T cells from blood, sampled before the transplant. Receptor source: a human donor who received a combined kidney and bone marrow transplant.

J is TRBJ2-3 and V is TRBV12-2; TRBD2 reflects the table's D call only, with no check against the DNA. TRBV12-2 is described as a pseudogene. The CDR3 loop spans 18 amino acids. The CDR3 DNA follows: TGTGCAAGTCGCTTAACGACTAGCGGGAGGGCCTCTGCAGATACGCAGTATTTT. Translating gives CASRLTTSGRASADTQYF.

The rearrangement joins TRBV6-5 to TRBJ1-2, with 8 bases fitting TRBD1. Germline V gene lookup returns CDR1 MNHEY and CDR2 SVGAGI. This CDR3 has 14 amino acids. J gave up 4 bases and V 2 bases, and 3 bases lay outside the gene matches. CDR3 amino acids: CASSYATGGYGYTF. Written as DNA, the CDR3 is TGTGCCAGCAGTTACGCCACAGGGGGCTATGGCTACACCTTC.

This clone was detected only once. The chain recombines TRBV19 with TRBJ2-5; 7 nucleotides agree with TRBD1. The J call may be in error: the DNA end matches TRBJ2-7 better. Germline lookup yields CDR1 LNHDA and CDR2 SQIVND (reference sequence). The CDR3 runs to 13 residues. The CDR3 is CASRYRGSYEQYF. The CDR3 DNA is TGTGCCAGTAGGTACAGGGGCTCCTACGAGCAGTACTTC.

The chain employs TRBV4-3 and TRBJ2-1; D is possibly TRBD2 (5 bases). Germline V gives CDR1 LGHNA, CDR2 YSLEER. This CDR3 spans 16 amino acids. The germline V and J ends were trimmed by 0 bases and 2 bases, with 11 bases remaining between them. The CDR3 is CASSQEWRMAYNEQFF. CDR3 coding DNA: TGCGCCAGCAGCCAAGAGTGGAGGATGGCCTACAATGAGCAGTTCTTC.

The rearrangement joins TRBV5-6 to TRBJ2-2; a possible D gene is TRBD2 (5 bases). Looked up from germline, CDR1 is SGHDT and CDR2 is YYEEEE. V dropped 0 bases and J dropped 5 bases, with 11 bases sitting between them. The CDR3 sequence is 15 residues long. The CDR3 coding sequence is TGTGCCAGCAGCTTGGGGGGAGTAACAACCGGGGAGCTGTTTTTT. Protein: CASSLGGVTTGELFF.

V usage is TRBV6-5 and J usage is TRBJ2-7; weak D call: TRBD1 (6 bases). Between the trimmed V and J ends, which lost 2 bases and 5 bases, there was a span of 19 bases. The CDR3 covers 16 residues. The germline gives CDR1 MNHEY, CDR2 SVGAGI. CDR3 amino acids: CASSYTWVSRGHEQYF. The CDR3 nucleotides are TGTGCCAGCAGTTACACCTGGGTGTCCAGGGGCCACGAGCAGTACTTC.

This chain uses TRBV27 with TRBJ2-3; possibly TRBD2 for D (6 bases). The V gene's germline CDR1 is MNHEY and CDR2 SMNVEV (reference sequence). The CDR3 spans 15 residues. V was trimmed by 4 bases and J by 2 bases, leaving 13 bases between them. This chain's CDR3 is CASSSLVAVTDTQYF. The CDR3 DNA reads as TGTGCCAGCAGTTCCCTGGTAGCGGTCACAGATACGCAGTATTTT.

The V call is TRBV9, the J call TRBJ2-1; D is perhaps TRBD2 (6 bases). The V end lost 1 base, the J end lost 4 bases, and 12 bases lay between the germline ends. The CDR3 covers 15 residues. The V gene's germline CDR1 is SGDLS and CDR2 YYNGEE. The CDR3 region is CASSVSGDEYNEQFF. CDR3 nucleotide sequence: TGTGCCAGCAGCGTATCGGGGGATGAGTACAATGAGCAGTTCTTC.

This chain links TRBV14 with TRBJ2-7; TRBD2 matches at 8 bases. CDR3 length: 16 amino acids. V shed 0 bases and J 5 bases; nucleotides not matched to a gene: 9. Germline loops: CDR1 SGHDN, CDR2 FVKESK. CDR3 sequence: CASSQDQERETHEQYF. DNA for the CDR3: TGTGCCAGCAGCCAAGATCAAGAGCGGGAGACGCACGAGCAGTACTTC. The whole variable domain, filled in from reference TRBV14 and TRBJ2-7, reads EAGVTQFPSHSVIEKGQTVTLRCDPISGHDNLYWYRRVMGKEIKFLLHFVKESKQDESGMPNNRFLAERTGGTYSTLKVQPAELEDSGVYFCASSQDQERETHEQYFGPGTRLTVT.

The chain employs TRBV4-1 and TRBJ2-1, with TRBD2 matching 9 bases. The CDR3 has 15 amino acids. CDR1 and CDR2 from the germline V gene are MGHRA and YSYEKL. Germline trimming cut 3 bases from V and 4 bases from J; bases unmatched to any gene: 4. CDR3 loop: CASSHAGGEYNEQFF. The CDR3 nucleotides read TGCGCCAGCAGCCATGCGGGGGGGGAGTACAATGAGCAGTTCTTC.

The chain carries TRBV9 and TRBJ2-3; 7 bases agree with TRBD2. Trimming cost V 2 bases and J 0 bases; bases outside gene matches: 9. The CDR3 runs to 17 residues. Germline V lookup: CDR1 SGDLS, CDR2 YYNGEE. The chain's CDR3 is CASSVPTSFTSTDTQYF. The CDR3 bases are TGTGCCAGCAGCGTTCCGACTAGCTTTACTAGCACAGATACGCAGTATTTT.

The chain links TRBV27 to TRBJ1-6; the match to TRBD1 covers 9 bases. This CDR3 comprises 14 residues. From germline, CDR1 is MNHEY and CDR2 SMNVEV (reference sequence). Unmatched junction bases numbered 2, after V lost 3 bases and J lost 8 bases. For the CDR3, the DNA is TGTGCCAGCAGTTTTACAGGGGGCGATTCACCCCTCCACTTT. It yields the protein CASSFTGGDSPLHF.

V usage is TRBV5-6 and J usage is TRBJ1-1; no clear D. The CDR3 length is 14 residues. The V and J ends lost 1 base and 1 base respectively, with 8 bases between them. The germline gives CDR1 SGHDT, CDR2 YYEEEE. CDR3 residues: CASSLSVGNTEAFF. DNA for the CDR3: TGTGCCAGCAGCTTGTCAGTTGGGAACACTGAAGCTTTCTTT.

The rearrangement links TRBV28 to TRBJ2-3, with 9 bases that match TRBD2. Trimming removed 3 bases from V and 4 bases from J; junction bases left unmatched: 8. Looked up from germline, CDR1 is MDHEN and CDR2 is SYDVKM. CDR3 length: 16 amino acids. The chain's CDR3 is CASSLLAGIPSDTQYF. Here the CDR3 DNA reads TGTGCCAGCAGTTTGCTAGCGGGGATACCTTCAGATACGCAGTATTTT.

The chain carries TRBV27 and TRBJ2-1; D gene unclear. Germline V gene data show CDR1 as MNHEY and CDR2 as SMNVEV (reference sequence). This CDR3 has 13 amino acids. V shed 0 bases and J shed 4 bases, with 4 bases lying between them. The CDR3 protein is CASSLSEYNEQFF. In DNA form, the CDR3 reads TGTGCCAGCAGTTTATCGGAGTACAATGAGCAGTTCTTC.

The rearrangement joins TRBV27 to TRBJ1-2; weak D call: TRBD1 (5 bases). Germline CDR1 is MNHEY and CDR2 is SMNVEV (reference sequence). V lost 2 bases to trimming and J lost 7 bases, with 17 bases between them. This CDR3 is 15 amino acids long. In DNA, the CDR3 is TGTGCCAGCAGTTTAACAGGCCGGTACCCAAGTGGCTACACCTTC. Residues: CASSLTGRYPSGYTF.

The V gene is TRBV19, the J gene TRBJ1-1; the D is unclear. Germline-derived CDR1 and CDR2 are LNHDA and SQIVND (reference sequence). V dropped 3 bases and J dropped 6 bases, with 5 bases sitting between them. The CDR3 length is 11 residues. The CDR3 DNA sequence: TGTGCCAGTAGTATTGGGCCTGAAGCTTTCTTT. It translates to CASSIGPEAFF.

This rearrangement joins TRBV30 to TRBJ1-6; the match to TRBD1 covers 7 bases. CDR1 is GTSNPN, CDR2 SVGIG, per germline (reference sequence). This CDR3 comprises 15 residues. V dropped 0 bases and J dropped 13; count of bases not matched to a gene: 12. The CDR3 sequence is CAWSVPRQGDPPLHF. The CDR3 DNA sequence: TGTGCCTGGAGTGTCCCACGGCAGGGGGACCCCCCCCTCCACTTT.

The rearrangement links TRBV6-5 to TRBJ2-3; no clear D. Germline V gene data show CDR1 as MNHEY and CDR2 as SVGAGI. CDR3 length: 13 amino acids. V was clipped by 2 bases and J by 5 bases, with 8 bases between them. The DNA for the CDR3 is TGTGCCAGCAGTTACGGAGTGAGAGATACGCAGTATTTT. It specifies CASSYGVRDTQYF.

The rearrangement uses TRBV28 and TRBJ2-2; D may be TRBD2 (6 bases). The CDR3 consists of 14 residues. Germline CDR1 MDHEN, CDR2 SYDVKM. Trimming cost V 2 bases and J 6 bases, with 10 bases left between them. The CDR3 DNA follows: TGTGCCAGCAGTTTAACTCAGCGGGCCGGGGAGCTGTTTTTT. It specifies CASSLTQRAGELFF.

V and J are TRBV30 and TRBJ2-3; 14 bases are shared with TRBD2. The CDR3 is 16 residues long. The germline V gene encodes CDR1 GTSNPN and CDR2 SVGIG (reference sequence). The J segment lost 5 bases and the V segment lost 4 bases, leaving 8 bases of the junction unmatched. The CDR3 sequence: CAWIGLAGGFGDTQYF. The DNA of the CDR3 is TGTGCCTGGATCGGACTAGCGGGGGGTTTTGGAGATACGCAGTATTTT.

The chain combines TRBV2 with TRBJ2-5, with 10 nucleotides matching TRBD1. With the DNA end fitting TRBJ2-7 better, the J assignment may be wrong. The CDR3 runs 14 residues. CDR1 is SNHLY, CDR2 FYNNEI, per germline. Here the CDR3 reads CASGGTGETYEQYF. Here the CDR3 DNA reads TGTGCCAGCGGCGGGACAGGGGAGACCTACGAGCAGTACTTC.

This clone occurred once. The chain has TRBV13 and TRBJ1-1; 7 bases map to TRBD1. The junction had 5 bases not matched to a gene; V was cut back by 3 bases and J by 7 bases. Germline values: CDR1 PRHDT, CDR2 FYEKMQ (reference sequence). This CDR3 spans 13 amino acids. As DNA, the CDR3 is TGTGCCAGCAGCTTGGCGGGACAGCATGAAGCTTTCTTT. Translation gives CASSLAGQHEAFF.

This clone was seen a single time. The V call is TRBV29-1, the J call TRBJ1-5; D gene ambiguous. The CDR3 is made up of 13 amino acids. Germline V gene sequence: CDR1 SQVTM, CDR2 ANQGSEA. V was cut by 3 bases and J by 0 bases, with 6 bases left in between. CDR3 DNA: TGCAGCGTTGACTCGGGTAGCAATCAGCCCCAGCATTTT. The encoded protein is CSVDSGSNQPQHF.

The V call is TRBV25-1, the J call TRBJ2-5, with D uncertain. This CDR3 has 16 amino acids. CDR1 MGHDK and CDR2 SYGVNS come from the germline V gene. V was clipped by 0 bases and J by 2 bases, with 13 bases between them. The CDR3: CASSEYDRHPQETQYF. CDR3 nucleotide sequence: TGTGCCAGCAGTGAATATGATCGACACCCTCAAGAGACCCAGTACTTC.

Comments on this clone: Other DNA sequences within the sample encode an identical CDR3. The chain has TRBV6-8 and TRBJ1-6; D might be TRBD1 (5 bases). The CDR3 covers 18 residues. Trimming shortened V by 3 bases and J by 8 bases, and 23 bases separated the two germline ends. Germline-derived CDR1 and CDR2 are MNHGY and SAAAGT. Here the CDR3 DNA reads TGTGCCAGCAGTTATTGCGGGAAGGGCCAGGCGGGGGATTCACCCCTCCACTTT. Its translation: CASSYCGKGQAGDSPLHF.

V usage is TRBV10-3 and J usage is TRBJ2-1; no reliable D call. The V gene's germline CDR1 is ENHRY and CDR2 SYGVKD. The germline V and J ends were trimmed by 3 bases and 4 bases, with 7 bases remaining between them. This CDR3 has 13 amino acids. For the CDR3, the DNA is TGTGCCATCAGTGATTTGAGATACAATGAGCAGTTCTTC. Translated: CAISDLRYNEQFF.